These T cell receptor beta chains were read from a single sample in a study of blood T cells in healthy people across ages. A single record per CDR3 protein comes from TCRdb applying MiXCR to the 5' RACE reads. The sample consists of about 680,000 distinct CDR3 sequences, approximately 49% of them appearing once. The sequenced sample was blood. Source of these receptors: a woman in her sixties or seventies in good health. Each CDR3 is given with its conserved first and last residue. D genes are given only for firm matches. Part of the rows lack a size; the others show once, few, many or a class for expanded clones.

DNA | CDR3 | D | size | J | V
TGTGCTTTAGCGGGAGGGCCTCGGGAGACCCAGTACTTC | CALAGGPRETQYF | TRBD2 | . | TRBJ2-5 | TRBV30
TGTGCCAGCAGTTACGGGGCCACGAACTACGAGCAGTACTTC | CASSYGATNYEQYF | . | few | TRBJ2-7 | TRBV6-2/TRBV6-3
TGTGCCAGCAGCTGGGCGTTTGGGAATTCACCCCTCCACTTT | CASSWAFGNSPLHF | . | few | TRBJ1-6 | TRBV7-3
TGTGCCAGCAGTTCTCGCGTAAATGAGCAGTACTTC | CASSSRVNEQYF | . | . | TRBJ2-5 | TRBV27
TGTGCCAGCAGCCCGTGGGCCAGGGCCTACAATGAGCAGTACTTC | CASSPWARAYNEQYF | . | . | TRBJ2-5 | TRBV7-2
TGTGCCAGCAGTCTGACCGGGACACTAAGCTATGGCTACACCTTC | CASSLTGTLSYGYTF | . | . | TRBJ1-2 | TRBV28
TGTGCCAGCAGTGACGGGGGTTTGGAGACCCAGTACTTC | CASSDGGLETQYF | . | . | TRBJ2-5 | TRBV2
TGCAGTGCTAGAGATCTAGGGACCCAAAACATTCAGTACTTC | CSARDLGTQNIQYF | . | . | TRBJ2-4 | TRBV20-1
TGTGCCAGCTCACCTGGGCCGGGACCGAGTATTTCTGGGGCCAACGTCCTGACTTTC | CASSPGPGPSISGANVLTF | . | . | TRBJ2-6 | TRBV18
TGTGCCAGCAGCTTAGCGCTAGCCCACACAGATACGCAGTATTTT | CASSLALAHTDTQYF | . | . | TRBJ2-3 | TRBV7-2
TGTGCCAGCAGTGGGGGGGCGATCGAGACCCAGTACTTC | CASSGGAIETQYF | . | . | TRBJ2-5 | TRBV25-1
TGCAGTGCCGTAGCCAGGGCCAGCTCCTACGAGCAGTACTTC | CSAVARASSYEQYF | . | once | TRBJ2-7 | TRBV20-1
TGCAGCGTTGAGACCCCCGGGCAAGAGACCCAGTACTTC | CSVETPGQETQYF | . | few | TRBJ2-5 | TRBV29-1
TGTGCCACCAGCAGAGATCGAAGGACGCGAGCTTTCTTT | CATSRDRRTRAFF | . | . | TRBJ1-1 | TRBV15